The 3 T cell receptor beta chains listed next were all sequenced from one sample in a study of cytomegalovirus exposure and HLA in healthy donors. The PCR used 60 Vbeta and 13 Jbeta primers. Measured with immunoSEQ multiplex PCR; TCRdb has only the in-frame clones, and not every one. The table has 250,000 to 350,000 clones, roughly 89% seen once. Material: PBMCs. The receptors here all came from a man in his forties or fifties in good health and CMV-seropositive.

The gene calls are TRBV18 and TRBJ2-5; 11 positions agree with TRBD1. The CDR3 consists of 15 residues. The germline CDR1 and CDR2 sequences are KGHSH and LQKENI. Trimming took 0 bases from V and 3 from J; bases not matched to a gene: 0. In DNA, the CDR3 is TGTGCCAGCTCACCACCGGGACAGGGGGAAGAGACCCAGTACTTC. This encodes CASSPPGQGEETQYF.

The V call is TRBV7-2, the J call TRBJ2-1, with D tentatively TRBD1 (6 bases). V shed 3 bases and J shed 10 bases, with 16 bases lying between them. This CDR3 contains 14 residues. Germline lookup yields CDR1 SGHTA and CDR2 FQGNSA. CDR3 bases: TGTGCCAGCAGCTTGCCACTCAGGGGAGCCGAGCAGTTCTTC. As protein: CASSLPLRGAEQFF.

A few counts support this clone. The CDR3 region has the DNA TGTGCCAGCAGCACACCGGACAGAAACACCGGGGAGCTGTTTTTT. The encoded protein is CASSTPDRNTGELFF. The chain has TRBV21-1 and TRBJ2-2; the D call TRBD1 from the table was never checked on the DNA. TRBV21-1 is a listed pseudogene. This CDR3 has 15 residues.